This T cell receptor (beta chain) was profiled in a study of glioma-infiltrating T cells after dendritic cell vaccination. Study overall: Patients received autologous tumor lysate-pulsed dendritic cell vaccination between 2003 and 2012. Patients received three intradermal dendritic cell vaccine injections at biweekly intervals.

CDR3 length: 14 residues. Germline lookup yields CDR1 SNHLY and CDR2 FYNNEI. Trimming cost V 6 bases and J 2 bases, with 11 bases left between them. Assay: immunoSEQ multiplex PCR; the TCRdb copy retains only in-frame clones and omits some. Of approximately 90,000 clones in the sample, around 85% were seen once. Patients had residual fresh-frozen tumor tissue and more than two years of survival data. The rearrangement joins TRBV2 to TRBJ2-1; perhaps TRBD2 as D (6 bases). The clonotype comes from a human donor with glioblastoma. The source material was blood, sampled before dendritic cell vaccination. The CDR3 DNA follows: TGTGCCAGCAGACGGGACTTGCCCTACAATGAGCAGTTCTTC. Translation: CASRRDLPYNEQFF.